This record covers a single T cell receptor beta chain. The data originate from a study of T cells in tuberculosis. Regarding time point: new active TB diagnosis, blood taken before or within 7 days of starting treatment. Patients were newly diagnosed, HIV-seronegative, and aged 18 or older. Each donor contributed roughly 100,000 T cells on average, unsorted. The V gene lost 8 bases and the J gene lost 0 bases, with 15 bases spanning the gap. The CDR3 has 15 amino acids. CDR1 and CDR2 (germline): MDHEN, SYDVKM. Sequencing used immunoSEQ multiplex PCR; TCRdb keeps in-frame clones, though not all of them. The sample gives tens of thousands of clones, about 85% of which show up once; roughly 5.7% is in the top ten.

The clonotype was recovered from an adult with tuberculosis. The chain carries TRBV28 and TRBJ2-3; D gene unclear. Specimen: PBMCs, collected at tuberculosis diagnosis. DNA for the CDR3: TGTGCCAGCTCCGCCCTGCATCGGAGCACAGATACGCAGTATTTT. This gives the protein CASSALHRSTDTQYF. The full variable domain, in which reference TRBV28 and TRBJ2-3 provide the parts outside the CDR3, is DVKVTQSSRYLVKRTGEKVFLECVQDMDHENMFWYRQDPGLGLRLIYFSYDVKMKEKGDIPEGYSVSREKKERFSLILESASTNQTSMYLCASSALHRSTDTQYFGPGTRLTVL.